These T cell receptor beta chains were read from a single sample in a study of T cell responses to AZD1222 COVID-19 vaccine. Assay: immunoSEQ multiplex PCR; the TCRdb copy retains only in-frame clones and omits some. The profile shows tens of thousands of clones, 89% of them singletons. The input for sequencing was peripheral blood, taken 28 days after the second AZD1222 dose. Receptors originate from an adult who received the AZD1222 COVID-19 vaccine. Both conserved end residues are part of each CDR3. A D gene is named only where the DNA matches it firmly. The size entry is marked missing in some rows and otherwise reads once, few, many or a size class.

v_gene,d_gene,abundance,j_gene,CDR3nt,CDR3aa
TRBV24-1,.,.,TRBJ2-2,TGTGCCACCAGTGTGGGCGGGGAGCTGTTTTTT,CATSVGGELFF
TRBV3-1/TRBV3-2,TRBD1,.,TRBJ1-2,TGTGCCAGCAGCCAGACAGGGAGTGGCTACACCTTC,CASSQTGSGYTF
TRBV11-3,.,.,TRBJ1-1,TGTGCCAGCAGCGCAGCCCTAGACAGGGAAGCTTTCTTT,CASSAALDREAFF
TRBV13,TRBD1,.,TRBJ1-1,TGTGCCAGCAGCTTAGGCCCCGACAGGGCGAACACTGAAGCTTTCTTT,CASSLGPDRANTEAFF
TRBV2,.,.,TRBJ1-1,TGTGCCAGCAGTGAACGCAGAAACAAAGCTTTCTTT,CASSERRNKAFF
TRBV6-6,.,.,TRBJ1-5,TGTGCCAGCAGTCCCCCCCGGGGGAAGAGTCAGCCCCAGCATTTT,CASSPPRGKSQPQHF
TRBV19,TRBD2,.,TRBJ2-5,TGTGCCAGTAGCCCTAGCGGGACCGTAGAGACCCAGTACTTC,CASSPSGTVETQYF
TRBV27,TRBD2,.,TRBJ2-2,TGTGCCAGCAGTTGGGGACTAGCGGGATTCGGTGCCGGGGAGCTGTTTTTT,CASSWGLAGFGAGELFF
TRBV7-3,.,.,TRBJ2-3,TGTGCCAGCAGCCCGAACACTTGGGATACGCAGTATTTT,CASSPNTWDTQYF
TRBV5-1,TRBD2,.,TRBJ2-1,TGCGCCAGCAGCTTGGAGGGAGGGAAGAGTGAGCAGTTCTTC,CASSLEGGKSEQFF
TRBV28,TRBD1,.,TRBJ1-2,TGTGCCAGCAGTTCCACGACGGGACAGGGAGGTGGCTACACCTTC,CASSSTTGQGGGYTF
TRBV5-4,TRBD2,.,TRBJ2-3,TGTGCCAGCAGCTTGGAACTAGCGGGGGGCCCAGATACGCAGTATTTT,CASSLELAGGPDTQYF
TRBV7-8,.,.,TRBJ2-7,TGTGCCAGCAGCCCTACGATGGCCCCCGGGTCCAAGCAGTACTTC,CASSPTMAPGSKQYF
TRBV19,.,.,TRBJ1-1,TGTGCCAGTAGTTATTACATGAACACTGAAGCTTTCTTT,CASSYYMNTEAFF
TRBV12-3/TRBV12-4,.,.,TRBJ1-2,TGTGCCAGCAGTCCGCAGGGGATCTATGGCTACACCTTC,CASSPQGIYGYTF
TRBV15,.,.,TRBJ2-5,TGTGCCACCAGCAGATCGGGGACACTGGTCCTGGGGGAGACCCAGTACTTC,CATSRSGTLVLGETQYF
TRBV10-3,TRBD2,.,TRBJ2-3,TGTGCCATCAGTGTCATTAGCGGGGGGGGCACAGATACGCAGTATTTT,CAISVISGGGTDTQYF
TRBV10-2,TRBD1,.,TRBJ1-5,TGCGCCAGCAGTATCGACAGGGATGGGCAGCCCCAGCATTTT,CASSIDRDGQPQHF
TRBV20-1,TRBD1,.,TRBJ2-2,TGCAGTGCTCGTGTGGACAGGACCTCGAACACCGGGGAGCTGTTTTTT,CSARVDRTSNTGELFF
TRBV24-1,.,.,TRBJ2-3,TGTGCCACCTCCAGGGACCCCATCACAGATACGCAGTATTTT,CATSRDPITDTQYF
TRBV7-9,.,.,TRBJ2-3,TGTGCCAGCAGCTTAGGCCGTCGGGGCACAGATACGCAGTATTTT,CASSLGRRGTDTQYF
TRBV6-1,TRBD2,.,TRBJ2-3,TGTGCCAGCAGTGAAACGATCCTTAGCGGGAGGAGGGGCACAGATACGCAGTATTTT,CASSETILSGRRGTDTQYF
TRBV7-9,.,.,TRBJ1-4,TGTGCCAGCAGCGCCGAGACAGTCCCAAATGAAAAACTGTTTTTT,CASSAETVPNEKLFF
TRBV19,.,.,TRBJ1-1,TGTGCCAGTAGCGCCGTGAGGAACACTGAAGCTTTCTTT,CASSAVRNTEAFF
TRBV6-5,TRBD1,once,TRBJ1-2,TGTGCCAGCAGCCCCACAGGCGGGACAGTCTATGGCTACACCTTC,CASSPTGGTVYGYTF
TRBV5-5,.,.,TRBJ1-4,TGTGCCAGCAGGCCGGTGCCCCAGAATGAAAAACTGTTTTTT,CASRPVPQNEKLFF
TRBV9,.,.,TRBJ2-2,TGTGCCAGCAGCGTAGACGGACTCCTAACCGGGGAGCTGTTTTTT,CASSVDGLLTGELFF
TRBV6-2/TRBV6-3,.,.,TRBJ1-5,TGTGCCAGCAGTTACCAGCATCATAGCAATCAGCCCCAGCATTTT,CASSYQHHSNQPQHF
TRBV3-1/TRBV3-2,TRBD1,.,TRBJ2-4,TGTGCCAGCTGCAACAGGGGGCGCCCCAAAAACATTCAGTACTTC,CASCNRGRPKNIQYF
TRBV27,.,many,TRBJ2-1,TGTGCCAGCAGTTTAAGTACCACCAATGAGCAGTTCTTC,CASSLSTTNEQFF
TRBV3-1/TRBV3-2,.,.,TRBJ1-4,TGTGCCAGCAGCAAACGTAGCGCAGGGGTCTTTAGCGCTAATGAAAAACTGTTTTTT,CASSKRSAGVFSANEKLFF
TRBV7-9,TRBD1,.,TRBJ1-2,TGTGCCAGCAGCTTAGGGACAGGGGCTGACTATGGCTACACCTTC,CASSLGTGADYGYTF
TRBV6-5,.,.,TRBJ2-7,TGTGCCAGCAGCCTGTTTGGCACTCGGTCCTACGAGCAGTACTTC,CASSLFGTRSYEQYF
TRBV29-1,TRBD2,.,TRBJ2-2,TGCAGCGTTCTGGCGGGGGTTACGAACACCGGGGAGCTGTTTTTT,CSVLAGVTNTGELFF
TRBV6-5,.,.,TRBJ2-2,TGTGCCAGCATTCACTCGGGCACCGGGGAGCTGTTTTTT,CASIHSGTGELFF
TRBV2,TRBD1,.,TRBJ1-4,TGTGCCAGCAACCGATTGGACAGGGGGCGAGAAAAACTGTTTTTT,CASNRLDRGREKLFF
TRBV6-4,TRBD1,.,TRBJ1-2,TGTGCCAGCAGTGCCCCAGGGGGCTATGGCTACACCTTC,CASSAPGGYGYTF